This TCR beta chain was documented in a study of T-cell reconstitution after alpha-beta-depleted transplantation in children. Study observations and caveats: It was newly produced T cells that mostly accounted for T-cell counts and diversity one year after transplant. Reported findings indicate that, about two months after transplant, alpha-beta T cells came from several hundred expanded clones, which were derived from non-depleted graft cells. Recipient T cells and thymic progenitors that survived gave rise to the high TCRbeta diversity observed at day 60 in some patients.

Germline V CDR1 and CDR2: MNHEY, SVGAGI. J gave up 9 bases and V 4 bases, and 6 bases lay outside the gene matches. The CDR3 has 13 residues. The authors prepared the TCRbeta library with unique molecular identifiers. TCRdb recomputed calls from the PCR reads with MiXCR, one row per CDR3 protein. The table lists about a million distinct CDR3 sequences, around 30% of them singletons. This clonotype has only a few counts. Its antigen is not identified. The rearrangement uses TRBV6-5 and TRBJ2-4, with TRBD1 matching over 7 bases. This sequence originates from a boy younger than two who had a stem cell transplant for SCID, so the T cells may come from the graft donor. The input for sequencing was PBMCs, mostly from graft donor cells, taken 360 days after TCRalphabeta/CD19-depleted stem cell transplant. The CDR3 spells CASSSTGLGIQYF. The CDR3 DNA is TGTGCCAGCAGTTCGACAGGGTTGGGCATTCAGTACTTC.